The rows below give T cell receptor beta chains drawn from one sample of a study of cytomegalovirus exposure and HLA in healthy donors. Produced via immunoSEQ multiplex PCR; TCRdb's table is partial and in-frame only. The table has about 120,000 clones, more than 80% seen once. Sequenced input: PBMCs. The receptors stem from a man aged 35 to 55 in good health and CMV-seronegative. Each CDR3 is given with its conserved first and last residue. The order of the fields is D gene, J gene, clone size, V gene, CDR3 protein, CDR3 DNA. A D gene is named only where the DNA matches it firmly. A row's size may be missing; if present it is once, few, many or a size class.

>.|TRBJ1-4|.|TRBV19
CASSAGGQAATNEKLFF
TGTGCCAGTAGTGCGGGGGGACAAGCTGCAACTAATGAAAAACTGTTTTTT
>TRBD1|TRBJ2-7|.|TRBV9
CASSVGLTGESYEQYF
TGTGCCAGCAGCGTAGGCCTTACAGGGGAGTCCTACGAGCAGTACTTC
>TRBD2|TRBJ2-7|.|TRBV4-3
CASSQEFVGAGGVPYEQYF
TGCGCCAGCAGCCAAGAATTCGTTGGGGCGGGAGGTGTTCCCTACGAGCAGTACTTC
>.|TRBJ1-5|.|TRBV6-1
CASSVTGRVGYSNQPQHF
TGTGCCAGCAGTGTCACAGGACGGGTAGGTTATAGCAATCAGCCCCAGCATTTT
>.|TRBJ2-2|.|TRBV6-1
CASRLGDFTGELFF
TGTGCCAGCAGGTTAGGGGACTTCACCGGGGAGCTGTTTTTT
>TRBD1|TRBJ1-2|.|TRBV27
CASSVGTGGEGGYTF
TGTGCCAGCAGTGTCGGGACAGGGGGCGAGGGTGGCTACACCTTC
>.|TRBJ2-1|few|TRBV9
CASSVVLGAEQFF
TGTGCCAGCAGCGTAGTTTTAGGGGCGGAGCAGTTCTTC
>TRBD2|TRBJ2-7|.|TRBV9
CASSVGGGGVYEQYF
TGTGCCAGCAGCGTAGGTGGCGGGGGGGTATACGAGCAGTACTTC
>.|TRBJ2-5|.|TRBV28
CASSLSTDQETQYF
TGTGCCAGCAGTTTGTCGACAGACCAAGAGACCCAGTACTTC
>.|TRBJ1-1|once|TRBV27
CASSFREYGTEAFF
TGTGCCAGCAGTTTTCGTGAGTATGGCACTGAAGCTTTCTTT
>TRBD1|TRBJ1-2|few|TRBV9
CASSVGTGVSIGYTF
TGTGCCAGCAGCGTAGGCACAGGGGTGAGCATCGGCTACACCTTC
>.|TRBJ2-1|.|TRBV19
CASSSSFDEQFF
TGTGCCAGTAGTTCGAGTTTTGATGAGCAGTTCTTC
>.|TRBJ2-5|.|TRBV10-3
CAISFGESETQYF
TGTGCCATCAGTTTCGGAGAAAGTGAGACCCAGTACTTC
>.|TRBJ1-6|.|TRBV28
CASSLPISYNSPLHF
TGTGCCAGCAGTTTACCCATCTCCTATAATTCACCCCTCCACTTT
>.|TRBJ2-2|few|TRBV5-1
CASSLFEGRGTGELFF
TGCGCCAGCAGCTTATTCGAGGGCCGGGGCACCGGGGAGCTGTTTTTT
>.|TRBJ2-6|.|TRBV18
CAAEDISGANGLTF
TGTGCCGCTGAGGACATCTCTGGGGCCAACGGCCTGACTTTC
>TRBD2|TRBJ2-7|.|TRBV19
CAQYGTSGSPLEQYF
TGTGCCCAATACGGGACTAGCGGGAGTCCCCTCGAGCAGTACTTC
>TRBD1|TRBJ1-1|.|TRBV18
CASSPPSRGQAFF
TGTGCCAGCTCACCACCGAGCAGGGGGCAGGCTTTCTTT
>.|TRBJ2-7|.|TRBV6-5
CASSYSLVPGSYEQYF
TGTGCCAGCAGTTACTCCCTTGTGCCCGGGTCCTACGAGCAGTACTTC
>TRBD2|TRBJ2-7|.|TRBV7-9
CASSLRTSGSGEQYF
TGTGCCAGCAGCTTAAGGACTAGCGGGAGTGGCGAGCAGTACTTC
>TRBD1|TRBJ1-2|.|TRBV7-9
CASSLAEGAGGGYTF
TGTGCCAGCAGCTTAGCCGAGGGGGCAGGGGGAGGCTACACCTTC
>.|TRBJ1-4|few|TRBV7-2
CASSFQGYTNEKLFF
TGTGCCAGCAGCTTTCAGGGGTACACTAATGAAAAACTGTTTTTT
>TRBD2|TRBJ2-1|.|TRBV9
CASSNRAGASGIPYNEQFF
TGTGCCAGCAGCAATCGAGCGGGCGCTAGCGGGATACCCTACAATGAGCAGTTCTTC
>TRBD1|TRBJ2-5|few|TRBV9
CASSVAGQRRETQYF
TGTGCCAGCAGCGTAGCGGGACAGAGACGGGAGACCCAGTACTTC
>.|TRBJ1-4|.|TRBV4-3
CASSQGTGQLGEKLFF
TGCGCCAGCAGCCAAGGAACAGGACAGTTGGGGGAAAAACTGTTTTTT
>.|TRBJ1-2|.|TRBV18
CASSPKTLANYGYTF
TGTGCCAGCTCACCTAAGACACTCGCTAACTATGGCTACACCTTC
>.|TRBJ2-3|.|TRBV6-1
CASSEARGLADTQYF
TGTGCCAGCAGTGAAGCGCGGGGACTTGCAGATACGCAGTATTTT
>TRBD1|TRBJ2-7|.|TRBV27
CASSRTPGQATTYEQYF
TGTGCCAGCAGTCGAACTCCGGGACAGGCGACTACCTACGAGCAGTACTTC
>.|TRBJ1-6|.|TRBV7-9
CASSLRGSDNSPLHF
TGTGCCAGCAGCTTAAGGGGATCAGATAATTCACCCCTCCACTTT
>.|TRBJ2-5|.|TRBV5-4
CASSLIGETQTQYF
TGTGCCAGCAGCTTGATCGGGGAGACCCAGACCCAGTACTTC
>.|TRBJ2-1|.|TRBV28
CASSKRLPSSYNEQFF
TGTGCCAGCAGTAAACGGTTACCGAGCTCCTACAATGAGCAGTTCTTC
>TRBD1|TRBJ2-7|.|TRBV5-1
CASRRILDRGGSHTYEQYF
TGCGCCAGCCGCCGAATCCTAGACAGGGGAGGTTCCCATACCTACGAGCAGTACTTC
>.|TRBJ1-4|.|TRBV9
CASSVSGAREKLFF
TGTGCCAGCAGCGTAAGTGGGGCCCGCGAAAAACTGTTTTTT
>.|TRBJ1-3|.|TRBV7-2
CASSPGGRGFGNTIYF
TGTGCCAGCAGCCCTGGGGGCAGGGGATTTGGAAACACCATATATTTT
>TRBD1|TRBJ2-7|medium-sized|TRBV4-3
CASSQLHGQGNSEQYF
TGCGCCAGCAGCCAACTCCACGGACAGGGGAATTCCGAGCAGTACTTC
>TRBD2|TRBJ2-7|.|TRBV30
CAWSVMAGVSYEQYF
TGTGCCTGGAGTGTTATGGCGGGGGTTTCCTACGAGCAGTACTTC
>.|TRBJ2-5|.|TRBV20-1
CSGDHTGAQYF
TGCAGTGGGGACCACACGGGGGCCCAGTACTTC
>.|TRBJ2-2|once|TRBV14
CASSQVRGTGELFF
TGTGCCAGCAGCCAAGTGCGGGGAACCGGGGAGCTGTTTTTT
>TRBD1|TRBJ2-7|.|TRBV27
CASSLAGQAFYEQYF
TGTGCCAGCAGTTTGGCCGGACAGGCCTTCTACGAGCAGTACTTC
>.|TRBJ1-5|.|TRBV12-5
CASGFAGGQPQHF
TGTGCTAGTGGTTTTGCGGGGGGTCAGCCCCAGCATTTT
>.|TRBJ2-3|.|TRBV7-2
CASSLAQTDTQYF
TGTGCCAGCAGCTTAGCGCAGACAGATACGCAGTATTTT